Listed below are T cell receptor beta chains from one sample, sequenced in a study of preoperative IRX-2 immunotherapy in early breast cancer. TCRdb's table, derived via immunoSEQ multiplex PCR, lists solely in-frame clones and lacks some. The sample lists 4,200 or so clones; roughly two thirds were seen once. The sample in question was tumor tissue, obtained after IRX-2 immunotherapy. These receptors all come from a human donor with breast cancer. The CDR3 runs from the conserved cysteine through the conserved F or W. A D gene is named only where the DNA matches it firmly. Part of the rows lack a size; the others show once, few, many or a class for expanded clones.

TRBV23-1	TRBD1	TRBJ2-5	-	CASSQSGQGALPKWETQYF	TGCGCCAGCAGTCAATCGGGTCAGGGGGCCCTCCCGAAATGGGAGACCCAGTACTTC
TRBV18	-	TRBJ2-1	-	CASSPRGPAYNEQFF	TGTGCCAGCTCACCACGCGGACCGGCCTACAATGAGCAGTTCTTC
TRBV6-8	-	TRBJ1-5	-	CASSYARGNQPQHF	TGTGCCAGCAGTTATGCCAGGGGTAATCAGCCCCAGCATTTT
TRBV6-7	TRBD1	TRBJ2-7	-	CASSRDRGSYEQYF	TGTGCCAGCAGTCGGGACAGGGGGTCCTACGAGCAGTACTTC
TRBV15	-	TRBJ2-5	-	CATSRDTGLGETQYF	TGTGCCACCAGCCGAGATACAGGGTTGGGGGAGACCCAGTACTTC
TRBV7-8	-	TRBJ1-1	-	CASTPHRDGTEAFF	TGTGCCAGCACCCCCCACAGGGATGGGACTGAAGCTTTCTTT
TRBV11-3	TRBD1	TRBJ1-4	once	CASSSDRDSAEKLFF	TGTGCCAGCAGCTCCGACCGGGACAGTGCTGAAAAACTGTTTTTT
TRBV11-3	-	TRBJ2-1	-	CASSLKGMGKSGDNEQFF	TGTGCCAGCAGCTTAAAAGGTATGGGGAAATCCGGAGACAATGAGCAGTTCTTC
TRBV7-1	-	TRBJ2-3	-	CASSSRSSDRGADTQYF	TGTGCCAGCAGCTCCCGTTCTAGCGACCGAGGGGCAGATACGCAGTATTTT
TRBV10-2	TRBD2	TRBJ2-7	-	CASSDILAGDPYEQYF	TGCGCCAGCAGTGACATTTTAGCGGGAGATCCCTACGAGCAGTACTTC
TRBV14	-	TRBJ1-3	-	CATSRGGNTIYF	TGTGCCACCAGCCGGGGGGGAAACACCATATATTTT
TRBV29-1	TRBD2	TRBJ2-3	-	CSVASSGSGDTQYF	TGCAGCGTTGCTTCTAGCGGGAGTGGAGATACGCAGTATTTT
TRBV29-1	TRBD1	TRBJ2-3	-	CSVDGQATDTQYF	TGCAGCGTTGACGGACAGGCCACAGATACGCAGTATTTT
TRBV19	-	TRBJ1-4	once	CASSRGDATTNEKLFF	TGTGCCAGTAGTAGAGGGGACGCCACAACTAATGAAAAACTGTTTTTT
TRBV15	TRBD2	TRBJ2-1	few	CATSRGGGRAVSYNEQFF	TGTGCCACCAGCAGAGGGGGCGGGAGGGCCGTCTCCTACAATGAGCAGTTCTTC
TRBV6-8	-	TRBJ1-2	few	CASSSVGRNYGYTF	TGTGCCAGCAGTTCCGTCGGCAGGAACTATGGCTACACCTTC
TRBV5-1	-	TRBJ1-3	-	CASSLGSSGVSGNTIYF	TGCGCCAGCAGCTTGGGATCCTCGGGGGTTTCTGGAAACACCATATATTTT
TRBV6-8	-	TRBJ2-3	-	CASSSRPYGTDTQYF	TGTGCCAGCAGTTCCCGACCGTATGGCACAGATACGCAGTATTTT
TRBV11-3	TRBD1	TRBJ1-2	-	CASSGTATGSYGYTF	TGTGCCAGCAGCGGGACAGCGACAGGGTCCTATGGCTACACCTTC
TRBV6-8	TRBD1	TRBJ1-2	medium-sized	CASSYSVLQGENYGYTF	TGTGCCAGCAGTTACTCAGTCCTTCAGGGGGAGAACTATGGCTACACCTTC
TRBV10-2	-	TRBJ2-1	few	CASSESWMWYNEQFF	TGCGCCAGCAGTGAGTCGTGGATGTGGTACAATGAGCAGTTCTTC
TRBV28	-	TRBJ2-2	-	CASSFPEMNTGELFF	TGTGCCAGCAGTTTCCCCGAGATGAACACCGGGGAGCTGTTTTTT
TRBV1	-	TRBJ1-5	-	CASSPGQYQPQHF	TGCGCCAGCAGCCCGGGACAGTATCAGCCCCAGCATTTT
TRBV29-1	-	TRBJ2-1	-	CSVEVRGDSEQFF	TGCAGCGTTGAAGTTAGGGGGGATAGTGAGCAGTTCTTC
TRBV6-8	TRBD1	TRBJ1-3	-	CASRETGGPGNTIYF	TGTGCCAGCCGTGAGACAGGGGGCCCCGGAAACACCATATATTTT
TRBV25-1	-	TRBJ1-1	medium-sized	CASSEPGRTNTEAFF	TGTGCCAGCAGTGAACCGGGACGGACGAACACTGAAGCTTTCTTT
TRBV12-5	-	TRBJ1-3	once	CASNEGSGNTIYF	TGTGCCAGCAATGAGGGCTCTGGAAACACCATATATTTT
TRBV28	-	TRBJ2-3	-	CASSLRSTTDTQYF	TGTGCCAGCAGTTTAAGGAGTACCACAGATACGCAGTATTTT
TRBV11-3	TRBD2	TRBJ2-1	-	CASSPLALAGEEGSEQFF	TGTGCCAGCAGCCCCTTGGCCCTAGCGGGAGAGGAGGGGAGTGAGCAGTTCTTC
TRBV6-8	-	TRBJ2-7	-	CASSPGLFEQYF	TGTGCCAGCAGTCCCGGACTATTCGAGCAGTACTTC
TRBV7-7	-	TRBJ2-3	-	CASSSRWGRGSDTQYF	TGTGCCAGCAGCTCCCGGTGGGGGAGAGGCTCAGATACGCAGTATTTT
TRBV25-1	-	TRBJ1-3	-	CASNRFPGNTIYF	TGTGCCAGCAACAGGTTCCCTGGAAACACCATATATTTT
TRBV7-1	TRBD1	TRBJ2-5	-	CASSWPGQGGGETQYF	TGTGCCAGCAGCTGGCCGGGACAGGGAGGAGGAGAGACCCAGTACTTC
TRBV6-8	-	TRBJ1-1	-	CASSYDGEGDTEAFF	TGTGCCAGCAGTTATGATGGGGAGGGGGACACTGAAGCTTTCTTT
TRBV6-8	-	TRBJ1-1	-	CASSVVGMNTEAFF	TGTGCCAGCAGTGTGGTAGGGATGAACACTGAAGCTTTCTTT
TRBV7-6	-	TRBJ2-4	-	CASSLPDRGNIQYF	TGTGCCAGCAGCTTGCCCGACAGAGGGAACATTCAGTACTTC
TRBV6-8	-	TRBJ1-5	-	CASTSNEQLPQHF	TGTGCCAGCACCTCAAACGAACAATTGCCCCAGCATTTT
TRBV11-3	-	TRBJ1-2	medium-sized	CASSPLTARDYGYTF	TGTGCCAGCAGCCCGCTGACAGCAAGAGACTATGGCTACACCTTC
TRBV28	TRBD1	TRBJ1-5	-	CASSWVRQGNQPQHF	TGTGCCAGCAGTTGGGTACGACAGGGGAATCAGCCCCAGCATTTT
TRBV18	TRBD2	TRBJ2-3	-	CASSPRVAGITDTQYF	TGTGCCAGCTCACCAAGAGTAGCGGGAATCACAGATACGCAGTATTTT
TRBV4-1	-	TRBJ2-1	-	CASSLLTGPDEQFF	TGCGCCAGCAGCCTCCTGACAGGTCCCGATGAGCAGTTCTTC
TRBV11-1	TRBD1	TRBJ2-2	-	CASSHRQGSNTGELFF	TGTGCCAGCAGCCACAGACAGGGGAGCAACACCGGGGAGCTGTTTTTT
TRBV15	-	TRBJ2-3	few	CATSRDRAGATDTQYF	TGTGCCACCAGCAGAGATAGGGCGGGGGCCACAGATACGCAGTATTTT
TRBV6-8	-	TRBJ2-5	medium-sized	CASSYRGLDTGSQETQYF	TGTGCCAGCAGTTACAGGGGTTTGGACACCGGGAGCCAAGAGACCCAGTACTTC
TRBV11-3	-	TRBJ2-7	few	CASSLVVGAYEQYF	TGTGCCAGCAGCTTAGTCGTTGGGGCCTACGAGCAGTACTTC
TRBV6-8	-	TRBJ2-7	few	CASRGPSYEQYF	TGTGCCAGCAGAGGGCCCTCCTACGAGCAGTACTTC
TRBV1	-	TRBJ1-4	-	CASSPVGGAGEKLFF	TGCGCCAGCAGCCCAGTTGGGGGGGCGGGCGAAAAACTGTTTTTT
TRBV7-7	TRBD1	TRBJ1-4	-	CASSRGQGAGTNEKLFF	TGTGCCAGCAGCCGCGGACAGGGAGCCGGAACTAATGAAAAACTGTTTTTT
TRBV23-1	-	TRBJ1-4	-	CASSPGRQLNEKLFF	TGCGCCAGCAGCCCGGGCCGGCAACTTAATGAAAAACTGTTTTTT
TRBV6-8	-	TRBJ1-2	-	CAIREETGIYGYTF	TGTGCCATCAGGGAGGAGACAGGCATCTATGGCTACACCTTC
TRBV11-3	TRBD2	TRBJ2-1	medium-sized	CASSSLAGGVEQFF	TGTGCCAGCAGCTCACTAGCGGGAGGCGTTGAGCAGTTCTTC
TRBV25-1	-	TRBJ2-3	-	CASSDWTKGTQYF	TGTGCCAGCAGTGATTGGACTAAGGGTACGCAGTATTTT
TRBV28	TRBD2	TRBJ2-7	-	CASTGGGKHEQYF	TGTGCCAGCACCGGGGGAGGGAAACACGAGCAGTACTTC
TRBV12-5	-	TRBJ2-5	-	CATQGGETQYF	TGTGCCACCCAGGGTGGGGAGACCCAGTACTTC
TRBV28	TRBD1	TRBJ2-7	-	CASSSRRTGGFRDEQYF	TGTGCCAGCAGTTCCCGACGAACAGGGGGCTTTAGGGACGAGCAGTACTTC